This TCR beta chain was recorded in a study of breast tumors, draining lymph nodes, adjacent tissues. This clonotype has a count of ten or more. Its antigen is still unknown. Points from the study as a whole: Compared with basal-like, luminal-like tumors shared significantly more repertoire with nontumor tissue.

Trimming removed 5 bases from V and 6 bases from J; junction bases left unmatched: 6. Germline V gene sequence: CDR1 SEHNR, CDR2 FQNEAQ (reference sequence). The CDR3 contains 14 residues. The lymph nodes were axillary draining lymph nodes from breast cancer patients. Via MiXCR, TCRdb re-called the multiplex PCR reads, giving one row per CDR3 protein. The table has about 200,000 distinct CDR3 sequences, around a third seen once. The source of this sequence is a female donor with breast cancer. Some clones in this sample may be carry-over from other donors' samples. V usage is TRBV7-9 and J usage is TRBJ1-5, with 8 positions matching TRBD1. Sequenced: axillary lymph node tissue. CDR3 in DNA: TGTGCCAGCAGCACCGGGACAGGAAGTCAGCCCCAGCATTTT. Translation: CASSTGTGSQPQHF.